This T cell receptor beta chain was captured in a study of cytomegalovirus exposure and HLA in healthy donors. Study information: Within an early data release were about 85 million unique TCRs drawn from HLA-typed donors. Study-wide results and caveats: Segments of the TCR beta V type were, in most cases, productive about 87% or about 30% of the time in an earlier analysis. For most TCR sequences rarity was the rule, although some public TCRs occurred in many donors.

Both 60 Vbeta primers and 13 Jbeta primers went into the PCR. The repertoire was sequenced with immunoSEQ multiplex PCR; TCRdb's copy has only in-frame clones and lacks some. The listing contains approximately 54,000 clones. As for this clone: What it binds is not known.

The CDR3 runs to 14 residues. Trimming pared 2 bases from V and 3 bases from J, leaving 11 bases between. Germline loops: CDR1 LNHDA, CDR2 SQIVND (reference sequence). Unrecorded immune exposures were likely, despite nominal health at sampling. Source material: PBMCs. This chain joins TRBV19 and TRBJ2-7, with TRBD1 as a possible D gene (5 bases). This TCR was recovered from a woman aged 40 to 55 in good health and CMV-seronegative. The CDR3 is CASSISPGNYEQYF. CDR3 bases: TGTGCCAGTAGTATATCTCCAGGGAACTACGAGCAGTACTTC.